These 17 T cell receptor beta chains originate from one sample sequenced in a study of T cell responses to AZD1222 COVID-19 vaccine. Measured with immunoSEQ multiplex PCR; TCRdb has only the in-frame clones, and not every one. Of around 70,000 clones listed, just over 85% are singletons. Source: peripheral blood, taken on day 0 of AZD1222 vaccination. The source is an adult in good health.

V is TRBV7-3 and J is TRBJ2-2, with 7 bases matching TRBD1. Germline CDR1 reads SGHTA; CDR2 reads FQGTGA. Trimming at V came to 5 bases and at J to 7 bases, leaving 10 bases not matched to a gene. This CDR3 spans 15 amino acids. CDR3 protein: CASSLWVGGNGELFF. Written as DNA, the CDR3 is TGTGCCAGCAGCCTCTGGGTAGGGGGCAACGGGGAGCTGTTTTTT.

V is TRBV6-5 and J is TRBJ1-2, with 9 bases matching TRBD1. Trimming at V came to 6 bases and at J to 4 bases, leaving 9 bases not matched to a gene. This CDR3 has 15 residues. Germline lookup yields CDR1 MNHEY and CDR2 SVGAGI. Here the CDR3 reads CASRGPGQGFYGYTF. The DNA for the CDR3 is TGTGCCAGCAGGGGGCCCGGACAGGGGTTCTATGGCTACACCTTC.

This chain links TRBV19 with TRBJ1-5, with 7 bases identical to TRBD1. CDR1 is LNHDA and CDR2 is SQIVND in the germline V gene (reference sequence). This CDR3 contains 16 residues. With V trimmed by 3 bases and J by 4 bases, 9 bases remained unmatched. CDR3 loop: CASSIRGEGANQPQHF. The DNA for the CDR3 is TGTGCCAGTAGTATCAGGGGTGAGGGGGCGAATCAGCCCCAGCATTTT.

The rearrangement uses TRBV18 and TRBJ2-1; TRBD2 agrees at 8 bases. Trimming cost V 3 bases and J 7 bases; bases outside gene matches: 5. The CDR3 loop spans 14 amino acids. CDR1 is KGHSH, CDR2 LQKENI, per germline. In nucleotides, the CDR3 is TGTGCCAGCTCACCTCCGGGGGGGGAGAATGAGCAGTTCTTC. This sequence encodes CASSPPGGENEQFF.

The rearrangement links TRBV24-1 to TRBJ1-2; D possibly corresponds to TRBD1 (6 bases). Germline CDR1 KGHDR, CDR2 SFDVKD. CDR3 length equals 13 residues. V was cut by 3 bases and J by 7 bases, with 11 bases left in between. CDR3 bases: TGTGCCACCAGTGATCGACGAGGGGGTGGCTACACCTTC. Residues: CATSDRRGGGYTF.

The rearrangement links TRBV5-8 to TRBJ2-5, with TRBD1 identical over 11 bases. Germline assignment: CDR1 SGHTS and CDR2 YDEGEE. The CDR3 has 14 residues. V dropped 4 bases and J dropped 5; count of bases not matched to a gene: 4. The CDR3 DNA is TGTGCCAGCAGCCCGGACAGGGGGCGGGAGACCCAGTACTTC. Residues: CASSPDRGRETQYF.

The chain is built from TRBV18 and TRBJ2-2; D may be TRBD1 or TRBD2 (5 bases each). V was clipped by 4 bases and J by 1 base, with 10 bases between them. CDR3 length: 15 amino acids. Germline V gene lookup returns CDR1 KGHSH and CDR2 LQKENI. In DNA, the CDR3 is TGTGCCAGCTCACGGGGGACCGAGAACACCGGGGAGCTGTTTTTT. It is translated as CASSRGTENTGELFF. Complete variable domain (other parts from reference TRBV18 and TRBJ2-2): NAGVMQNPRHLVRRRGQEARLRCSPMKGHSHVYWYRQLPEEGLKFMVYLQKENIIDESGMPKERFSAEFPKEGPSILRIQQVVRGDSAAYFCASSRGTENTGELFFGEGSRLTVL.

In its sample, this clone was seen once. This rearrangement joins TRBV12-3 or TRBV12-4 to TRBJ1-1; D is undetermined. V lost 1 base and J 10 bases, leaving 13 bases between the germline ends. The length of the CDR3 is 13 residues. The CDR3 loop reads CASSLGQRIGAFF. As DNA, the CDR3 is TGTGCCAGCAGTTTAGGGCAGAGAATCGGAGCTTTCTTT.

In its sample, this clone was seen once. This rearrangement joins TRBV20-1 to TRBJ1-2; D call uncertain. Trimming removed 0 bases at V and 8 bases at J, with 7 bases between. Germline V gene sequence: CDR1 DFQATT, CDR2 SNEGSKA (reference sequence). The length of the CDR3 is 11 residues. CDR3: CSARDSRGYTF. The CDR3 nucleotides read TGCAGTGCTAGAGACAGCAGGGGCTACACCTTC.

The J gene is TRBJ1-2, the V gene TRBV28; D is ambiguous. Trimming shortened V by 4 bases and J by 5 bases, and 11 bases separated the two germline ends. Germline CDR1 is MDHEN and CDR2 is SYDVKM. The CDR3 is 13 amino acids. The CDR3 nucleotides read TGTGCCAGCAGTTCCCAAATGGGGTATGGCTACACCTTC. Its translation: CASSSQMGYGYTF.

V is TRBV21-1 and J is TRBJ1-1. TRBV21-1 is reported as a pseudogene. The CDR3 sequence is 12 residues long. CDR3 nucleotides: TGTGCCAGCCCCCGGCAGAACACTGAAGCTTTCTTT. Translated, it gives CASPRQNTEAFF.

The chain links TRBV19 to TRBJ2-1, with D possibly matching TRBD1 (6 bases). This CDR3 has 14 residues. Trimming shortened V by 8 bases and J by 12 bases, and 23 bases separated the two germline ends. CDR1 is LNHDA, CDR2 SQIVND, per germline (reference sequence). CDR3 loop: CASRKKGPTGRQFF. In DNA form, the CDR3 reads TGTGCCAGTCGAAAAAAAGGCCCAACAGGGAGGCAGTTCTTC.

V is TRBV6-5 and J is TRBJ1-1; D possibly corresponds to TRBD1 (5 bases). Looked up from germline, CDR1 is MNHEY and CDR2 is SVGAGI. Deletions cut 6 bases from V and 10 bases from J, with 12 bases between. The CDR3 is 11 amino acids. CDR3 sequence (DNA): TGTGCCAGCAGCTGGAGGGGTTCAGCTTTCTTT. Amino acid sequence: CASSWRGSAFF.

CDR3 coding DNA: TGTGCCAGCAGCCCCCTGGGACAGGGAATTAATGAAAAACTGTTTTTT. Translating it yields CASSPLGQGINEKLFF. V is TRBV2 and J is TRBJ1-4, with 9 nucleotides matching TRBD1. With 6 bases clipped from V and 4 bases from J, the junction kept 9 bases outside the gene matches. Germline V gene data show CDR1 as SNHLY and CDR2 as FYNNEI. This CDR3 comprises 16 residues. Full variable domain (missing parts from reference TRBV2 and TRBJ1-4): EPEVTQTPSHQVTQMGQEVILRCVPISNHLYFYWYRQILGQKVEFLVSFYNNEISEKSEIFDDQFSVERPDGSNFTLKIRSTKLEDSAMYFCASSPLGQGINEKLFFGSGTQLSVL.

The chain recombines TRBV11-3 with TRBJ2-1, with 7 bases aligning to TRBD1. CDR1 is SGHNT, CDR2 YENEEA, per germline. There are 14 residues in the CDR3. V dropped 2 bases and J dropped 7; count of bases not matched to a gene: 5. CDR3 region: CASSLSAGGNEQFF. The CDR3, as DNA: TGTGCCAGCAGCTTATCTGCAGGGGGAAATGAGCAGTTCTTC.

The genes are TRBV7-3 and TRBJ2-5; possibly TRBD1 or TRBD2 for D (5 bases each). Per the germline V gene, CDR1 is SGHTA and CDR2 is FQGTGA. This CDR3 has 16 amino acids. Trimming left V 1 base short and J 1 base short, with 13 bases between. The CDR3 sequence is CASSLRGGRPQETQYF. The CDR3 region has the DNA TGTGCCAGCAGCTTAAGGGGCGGGCGCCCCCAAGAGACCCAGTACTTC.

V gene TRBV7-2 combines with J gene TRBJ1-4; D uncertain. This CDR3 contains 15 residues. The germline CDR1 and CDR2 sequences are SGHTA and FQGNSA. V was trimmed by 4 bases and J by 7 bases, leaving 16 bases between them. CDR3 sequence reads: CASSSDGKTLEKLFF. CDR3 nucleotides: TGTGCCAGCAGCTCAGACGGGAAGACTCTTGAAAAACTGTTTTTT.